The sequence of this T cell receptor beta chain was determined in a study of cytomegalovirus exposure and HLA in healthy donors. In the PCR, 60 Vbeta and 13 Jbeta primers were used. The data were produced by immunoSEQ multiplex PCR, yet TCRdb's version contains in-frame clones alone and is incomplete. The table includes around 170,000 clones, around 82% detected once. The V gene's germline CDR1 is LGHNA and CDR2 YSLEER. This CDR3 has 15 residues. The ends were cut back, 0 bases at V and 6 bases at J, with 12 bases in the middle. The sequence derives from a man aged 35 to 55 in good health and CMV-seronegative. The gene calls are TRBV4-3 and TRBJ1-5; unclear D gene. Sequenced sample: PBMCs. This chain's CDR3 is CASSQDFGVGQPQHF. The CDR3 nucleotides read TGCGCCAGCAGCCAAGATTTCGGGGTTGGTCAGCCCCAGCATTTT.